These 20 T cell receptor beta chains were all obtained from the same sample, sequenced in a study of technical replicates of blood from a handful of donors. Here immunoSEQ multiplex PCR was the method, and the copy in TCRdb shows in-frame clones only, minus some. The sample contains more than 65,000 clones, approximately 95% of which appear only once. The source material was T cells isolated from PBMCs. These receptors came from a human donor in good health.

The chain carries TRBV19 and TRBJ1-1; 7 bases align to TRBD1. Looked up from germline, CDR1 is LNHDA and CDR2 is SQIVND (reference sequence). The CDR3 contains 14 residues. The J segment lost 4 bases and the V segment lost 5 bases, leaving 7 bases of the junction unmatched. CDR3 sequence reads: CASSARGYGTEAFF. The CDR3 coding sequence is TGTGCCAGTAGTGCCAGGGGGTACGGCACTGAAGCTTTCTTT.

This rearrangement joins TRBV5-8 to TRBJ2-5; a weak D match, TRBD2 (5 bases). V was clipped by 0 bases and J by 3 bases, with 18 bases between them. CDR1 and CDR2 (germline): SGHTS, YDEGEE. CDR3 length equals 17 residues. This CDR3 reads CASSLERVGVPKETQYF. The CDR3 bases are TGTGCCAGCAGCTTGGAGCGCGTGGGAGTCCCTAAAGAGACCCAGTACTTC.

CDR3 loop: CSVAKGGMNTEAFF. Written as DNA, the CDR3 is TGCAGCGTTGCCAAGGGGGGGATGAACACTGAAGCTTTCTTT. The V gene is TRBV29-1, the J gene TRBJ1-1; possibly TRBD1 for D (6 bases). In germline, CDR1 is SQVTM, CDR2 ANQGSEA. The CDR3 has 14 residues. V was trimmed by 4 bases and J by 0 bases, leaving 12 bases between them.

J is TRBJ1-2 and V is TRBV7-9; TRBD1 aligns across 9 bases. The V segment lost 1 base and the J segment 5 bases; nucleotides outside the gene matches: 5. The CDR3 is made up of 15 amino acids. From germline, CDR1 is SEHNR and CDR2 FQNEAQ (reference sequence). The CDR3 sequence: CASSLEADRGYGYTF. The CDR3 DNA reads as TGTGCCAGCAGCTTAGAAGCGGACAGGGGATATGGCTACACCTTC.

V is TRBV4-3 and J is TRBJ2-7; 11 nucleotides match TRBD1. The germline V gene has CDR1 LGHNA and CDR2 YSLEER. J gave up 0 bases and V 2 bases, and 9 bases lay outside the gene matches. The CDR3 covers 18 residues. The CDR3 DNA follows: TGCGCCAGCAGCCAACGTTTTTCCGGGACAGGGGGCTCCTACGAGCAGTACTTC. Amino acid sequence: CASSQRFSGTGGSYEQYF.

Here the CDR3 DNA reads TGTGCCAGCAGTGCCAGGGCCGACTCTTCCTACGAGCAGTACTTC. It yields the protein CASSARADSSYEQYF. This chain uses TRBV7-9 with TRBJ2-7; D perhaps matches TRBD1 (5 bases). CDR1 is SEHNR, CDR2 FQNEAQ, per germline (reference sequence). Trimming stripped 6 bases from V and 1 base from J, with 16 bases between. The CDR3 contains 15 residues.

On this clone itself: This specimen includes other DNA sequences encoding the same CDR3. This rearrangement joins TRBV9 to TRBJ2-7; 7 nucleotides match TRBD2. The germline CDR1 and CDR2 sequences are SGDLS and YYNGEE. V was pared by 0 bases and J by 4 bases, with 1 base of the junction left unmatched. CDR3 length: 13 residues. The DNA of the CDR3 is TGTGCCAGCAGCGTAGGACTAGCTTACGAGCAGTACTTC. Its protein is CASSVGLAYEQYF. The full variable domain, completed using reference TRBV9 and TRBJ2-7, is DSGVTQTPKHLITATGQRVTLRCSPRSGDLSVYWYQQSLDQGLQFLIQYYNGEERAKGNILERFSAQQFPDLHSELNLSSLELGDSALYFCASSVGLAYEQYFGPGTRLTVT.

The gene calls are TRBV27 and TRBJ2-7; D remains unclear. V lost 5 bases, J lost 3 bases, and 14 bases lay in between. In germline, CDR1 is MNHEY, CDR2 SMNVEV (reference sequence). The CDR3 is 14 residues long. The chain's CDR3 is CASSRSTRSYEQYF. The CDR3 DNA reads TGTGCCAGCAGTCGTTCGACCCGGAGCTACGAGCAGTACTTC.

The gene calls are TRBV2 and TRBJ1-5; 7 bases are shared with TRBD1. The ends lost 6 bases at V and 7 bases at J; junction bases unmatched: 9. The CDR3 has 14 amino acids. The germline CDR1 and CDR2 sequences are SNHLY and FYNNEI. The DNA for the CDR3 is TGTGCCAGCAGCGGGCTAACAGGGGTCCAGCCCCAGCATTTT. This codes for CASSGLTGVQPQHF.

This sequence joins TRBV28 and TRBJ1-4; TRBD1 agrees at 8 bases. This CDR3 comprises 15 residues. J was trimmed by 7 bases and V by 7 bases; bases with no gene match: 11. The germline V gene encodes CDR1 MDHEN and CDR2 SYDVKM. For the CDR3, the DNA is TGTGCCAGCACTAAGGACAGGGAGGTTGGTGAAAAACTGTTTTTT. Amino acids: CASTKDREVGEKLFF.

This chain links TRBV11-3 with TRBJ2-3; 9 nucleotides match TRBD2. Trimming took 2 bases from V and 5 from J; bases not matched to a gene: 8. Per the germline V gene, CDR1 is SGHNT and CDR2 is YENEEA. The CDR3 runs to 16 residues. The CDR3 protein is CASSLSYAREGDTQYF. CDR3 sequence (DNA): TGTGCCAGCAGCTTATCGTACGCGCGGGAGGGAGATACGCAGTATTTT.

The genes are TRBV29-1 and TRBJ2-1, with 12 bases identical to TRBD2. This CDR3 has 14 amino acids. Trimming took 7 bases from V and 6 from J; bases not matched to a gene: 7. Germline V CDR1 and CDR2: SQVTM, ANQGSEA. CDR3 region: CSASTSGSANEQFF. Here the CDR3 DNA reads TGCAGCGCCTCGACTAGCGGGAGTGCCAATGAGCAGTTCTTC.

The chain joins TRBV23-1 to TRBJ1-5; 7 nucleotides match TRBD1. TRBV23-1 is filed as an ORF, its function uncertain. The CDR3 is made up of 15 amino acids. V lost 5 bases to trimming and J lost 3 bases; unmatched junction nucleotides: 7. The chain's CDR3 is CASSAWGQYNQPQHF. CDR3 nucleotide sequence: TGCGCCAGCAGTGCCTGGGGACAGTACAATCAGCCCCAGCATTTT.

The chain has TRBV27 and TRBJ2-7, with D maybe TRBD2 (5 bases). V lost 4 bases to trimming and J lost 3 bases, with 13 bases between them. This CDR3 is built from 14 residues. In germline, CDR1 is MNHEY, CDR2 SMNVEV (reference sequence). CDR3 loop: CASSSTLGLYEQYF. CDR3 DNA sequence: TGTGCCAGCAGTTCCACCCTTGGACTCTACGAGCAGTACTTC.

The J gene is TRBJ1-2, the V gene TRBV9; D is possibly TRBD1 (5 bases). Trimming cost V 0 bases and J 8 bases, with 8 bases left between them. CDR1 and CDR2 from the germline V gene are SGDLS and YYNGEE. This CDR3 spans 12 amino acids. CDR3 region: CASSVEGYGYTF. DNA for the CDR3: TGTGCCAGCAGCGTAGAGGGGTACGGCTACACCTTC.

The V call is TRBV11-2, the J call TRBJ2-7; D gene ambiguous. CDR1 is SGHAT and CDR2 is FQNNGV in the germline V gene. V dropped 0 bases and J dropped 2 bases, with 14 bases sitting between them. The CDR3 is made up of 16 amino acids. CDR3 residues: CASSLDTGFAPYEQYF. In DNA, the CDR3 is TGTGCCAGCAGCTTAGATACCGGTTTCGCCCCCTACGAGCAGTACTTC. The whole variable domain, filled in from reference TRBV11-2 and TRBJ2-7, reads EAGVAQSPRYKIIEKRQSVAFWCNPISGHATLYWYQQILGQGPKLLIQFQNNGVVDDSQLPKDRFSAERLKGVDSTLKIQPAKLEDSAVYLCASSLDTGFAPYEQYFGPGTRLTVT.

This clone has only one observation. V is TRBV7-9 and J is TRBJ1-1; TRBD1 matches 11 bases. The germline gives CDR1 SEHNR, CDR2 FQNEAQ (reference sequence). The V segment lost 2 bases and the J segment 5 bases; nucleotides outside the gene matches: 10. The CDR3 extends over 17 amino acids. The CDR3 here is CASSLWGRGQGDTEAFF. CDR3 nucleotides: TGTGCCAGCAGCTTATGGGGGCGGGGACAGGGGGATACTGAAGCTTTCTTT.

DNA of the CDR3: TGCACCAGCAGGAACCTAGCGGGCCGATACAATGAGCAGTTCTTC. Translating gives CTSRNLAGRYNEQFF. J is TRBJ2-1 and V is TRBV1; the D call of TRBD2 is as the table states it, not checked on the DNA. TRBV1 constitutes a pseudogene. The CDR3 extends over 15 amino acids.

This chain connects TRBV5-1 to TRBJ1-2; D gene uncertain. Germline lookup yields CDR1 SGHRS and CDR2 YFSETQ. This CDR3 comprises 17 residues. The V and J ends lost 0 bases and 0 bases respectively, with 15 bases between them. The CDR3 protein is CASSLGQGRTTNYGYTF. In DNA form, the CDR3 reads TGCGCCAGCAGCTTGGGCCAAGGACGGACTACTAACTATGGCTACACCTTC.

The V and J genes are TRBV11-3 and TRBJ2-7; no clear D. The CDR3 consists of 14 residues. Trimming removed 1 base at V and 2 bases at J, with 9 bases between. CDR1 SGHNT and CDR2 YENEEA come from the germline V gene. CDR3 nucleotide sequence: TGTGCCAGCAGCTTAGCTAGGCCGCCCTACGAGCAGTACTTC. It is translated as CASSLARPPYEQYF.